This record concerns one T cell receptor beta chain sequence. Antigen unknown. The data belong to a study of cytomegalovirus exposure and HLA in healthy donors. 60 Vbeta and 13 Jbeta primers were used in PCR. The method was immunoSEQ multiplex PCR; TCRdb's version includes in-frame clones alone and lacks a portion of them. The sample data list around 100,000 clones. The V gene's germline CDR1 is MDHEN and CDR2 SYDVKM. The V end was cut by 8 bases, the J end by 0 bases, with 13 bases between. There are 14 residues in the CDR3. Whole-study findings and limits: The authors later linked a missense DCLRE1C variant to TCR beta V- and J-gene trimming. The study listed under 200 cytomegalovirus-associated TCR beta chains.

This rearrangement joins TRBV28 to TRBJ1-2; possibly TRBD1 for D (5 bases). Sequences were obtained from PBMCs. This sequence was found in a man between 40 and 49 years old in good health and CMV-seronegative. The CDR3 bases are TGTGCCAGCCAACAGGTTACCCCTAACTATGGCTACACCTTC. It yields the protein CASQQVTPNYGYTF.